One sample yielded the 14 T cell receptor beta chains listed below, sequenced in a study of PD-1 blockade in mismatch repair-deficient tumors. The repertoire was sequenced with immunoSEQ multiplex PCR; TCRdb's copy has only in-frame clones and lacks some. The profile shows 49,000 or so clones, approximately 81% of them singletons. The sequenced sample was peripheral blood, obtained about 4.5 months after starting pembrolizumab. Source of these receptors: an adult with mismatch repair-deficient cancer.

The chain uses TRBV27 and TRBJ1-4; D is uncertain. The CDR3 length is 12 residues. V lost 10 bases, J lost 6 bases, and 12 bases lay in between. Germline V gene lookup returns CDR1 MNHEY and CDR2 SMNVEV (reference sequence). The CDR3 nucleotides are TGTGCCACGGGAAGGGCGCATGAAAAACTGTTTTTT. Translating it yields CATGRAHEKLFF.

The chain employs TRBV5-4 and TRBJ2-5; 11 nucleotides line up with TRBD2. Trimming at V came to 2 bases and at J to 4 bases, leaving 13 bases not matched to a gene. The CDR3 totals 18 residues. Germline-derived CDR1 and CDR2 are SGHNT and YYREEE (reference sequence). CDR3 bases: TGTGCCAGCAGCTTAGGTGGGAATAGCGGGAGGGCCGGAGAGACCCAGTACTTC. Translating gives CASSLGGNSGRAGETQYF.

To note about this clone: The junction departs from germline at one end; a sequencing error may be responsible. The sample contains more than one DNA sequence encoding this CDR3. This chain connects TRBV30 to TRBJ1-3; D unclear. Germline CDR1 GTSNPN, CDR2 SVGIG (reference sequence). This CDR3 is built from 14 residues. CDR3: CAWSVDPAGNTIYF. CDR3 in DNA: TGTGCTTGGAGTGTAGACCCAGCAGGAAACACCATATATTTT.

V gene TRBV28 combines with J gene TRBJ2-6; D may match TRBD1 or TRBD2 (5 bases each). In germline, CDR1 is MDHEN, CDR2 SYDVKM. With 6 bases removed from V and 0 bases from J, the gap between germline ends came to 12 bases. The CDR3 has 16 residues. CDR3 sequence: CASSSGAHSGANVLTF. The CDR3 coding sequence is TGTGCCAGCAGCTCCGGGGCCCACTCTGGGGCCAACGTCCTGACTTTC.

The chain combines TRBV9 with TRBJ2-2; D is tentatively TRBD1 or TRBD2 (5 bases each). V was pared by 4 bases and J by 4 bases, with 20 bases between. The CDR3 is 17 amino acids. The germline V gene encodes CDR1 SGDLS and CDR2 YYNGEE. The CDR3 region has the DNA TGTGCCAGCAGCCTCCGCCCCGGGGCCCCGGGCACCGGGGAGCTGTTTTTT. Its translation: CASSLRPGAPGTGELFF.

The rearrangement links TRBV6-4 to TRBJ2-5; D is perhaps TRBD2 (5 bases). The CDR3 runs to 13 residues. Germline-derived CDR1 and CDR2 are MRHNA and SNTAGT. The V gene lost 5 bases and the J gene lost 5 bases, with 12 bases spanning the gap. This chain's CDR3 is CASSRNSGETQYF. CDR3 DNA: TGTGCCAGCAGTCGGAACTCGGGGGAGACCCAGTACTTC.

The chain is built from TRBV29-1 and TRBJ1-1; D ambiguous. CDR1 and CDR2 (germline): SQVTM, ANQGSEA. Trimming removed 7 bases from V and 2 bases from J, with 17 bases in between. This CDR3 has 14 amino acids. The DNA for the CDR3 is TGCAGCGCCAAGCAACGGCAGCTTAACACTGAAGCTTTCTTT. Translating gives CSAKQRQLNTEAFF.

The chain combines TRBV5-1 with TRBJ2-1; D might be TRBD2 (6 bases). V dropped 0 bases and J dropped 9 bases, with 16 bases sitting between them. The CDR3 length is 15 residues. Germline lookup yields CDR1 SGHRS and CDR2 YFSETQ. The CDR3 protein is CASSLEYPGRSEQFF. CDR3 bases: TGCGCCAGCAGCTTGGAATATCCAGGGAGGAGTGAGCAGTTCTTC.

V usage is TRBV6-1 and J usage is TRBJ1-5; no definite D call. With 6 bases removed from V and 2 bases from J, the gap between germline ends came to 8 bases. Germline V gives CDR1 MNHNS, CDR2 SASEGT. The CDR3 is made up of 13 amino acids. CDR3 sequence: CASRQTGNQPQHF. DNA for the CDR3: TGTGCCAGCAGACAGACGGGCAATCAGCCCCAGCATTTT.

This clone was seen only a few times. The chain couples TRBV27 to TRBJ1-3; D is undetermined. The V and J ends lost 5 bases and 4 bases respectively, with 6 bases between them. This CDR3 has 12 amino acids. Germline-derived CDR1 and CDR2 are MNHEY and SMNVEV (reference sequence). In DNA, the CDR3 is TGTGCCAGCAGTCCTGAAGGAAACACCATATATTTT. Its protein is CASSPEGNTIYF.

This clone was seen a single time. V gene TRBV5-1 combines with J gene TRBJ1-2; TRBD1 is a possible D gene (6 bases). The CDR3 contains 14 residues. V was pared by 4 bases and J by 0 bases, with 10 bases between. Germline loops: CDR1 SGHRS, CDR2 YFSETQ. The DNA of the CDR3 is TGCGCCAGCAGCCCGGGGGCAACTAACTATGGCTACACCTTC. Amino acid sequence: CASSPGATNYGYTF.

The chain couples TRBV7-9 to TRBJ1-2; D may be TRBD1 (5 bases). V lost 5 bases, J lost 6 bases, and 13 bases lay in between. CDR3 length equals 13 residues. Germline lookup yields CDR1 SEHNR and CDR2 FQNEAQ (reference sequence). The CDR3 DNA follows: TGTGCCAGCAGCCTGCAGGGAATTCATGGCTACACCTTC. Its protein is CASSLQGIHGYTF.

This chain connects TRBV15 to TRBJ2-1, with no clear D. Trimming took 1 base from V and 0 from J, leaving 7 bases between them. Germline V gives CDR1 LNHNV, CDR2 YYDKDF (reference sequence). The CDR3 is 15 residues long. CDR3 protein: CATSRAAVSYNEQFF. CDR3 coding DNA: TGTGCCACCAGCAGAGCGGCGGTCTCCTACAATGAGCAGTTCTTC.

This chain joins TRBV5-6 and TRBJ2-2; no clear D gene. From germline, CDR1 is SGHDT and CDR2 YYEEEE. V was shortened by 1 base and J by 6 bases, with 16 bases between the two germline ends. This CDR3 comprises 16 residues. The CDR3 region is CASSLMARQGSGELFF. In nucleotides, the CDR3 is TGTGCCAGCAGCTTGATGGCCCGCCAAGGGTCCGGGGAGCTGTTTTTT.